One and the same sample provided the 20 T cell receptor beta chains below, sequenced in a study of blood T cell repertoires in COVID-19. Profiling relied on immunoSEQ multiplex PCR, and the TCRdb table lists in-frame clones only, not all of them. The sample has over 20,000 clones, about 90% seen once. The sample was peripheral blood. The receptor source for this set is a human donor in a cohort sampled during active COVID-19.

The V and J genes are TRBV28 and TRBJ2-1, with a weak D call TRBD1 (5 bases). Germline V CDR1 and CDR2: MDHEN, SYDVKM. V lost 2 bases, J lost 2 bases, and 10 bases lay in between. There are 15 residues in the CDR3. Written as DNA, the CDR3 is TGTGCCAGCAGTTTAGGGGCGACCACCTACAATGAGCAGTTCTTC. This translates into CASSLGATTYNEQFF.

The V call is TRBV13, the J call TRBJ2-3; D not resolved. V lost 6 bases and J lost 0, with 10 bases in between. From germline, CDR1 is PRHDT and CDR2 FYEKMQ (reference sequence). This CDR3 has 14 amino acids. CDR3 region: CASRPTTSTDTQYF. CDR3 DNA: TGTGCCAGCAGACCCACGACTAGCACAGATACGCAGTATTTT. Variable domain in full (rest from reference TRBV13 and TRBJ2-3): AAGVIQSPRHLIKEKRETATLKCYPIPRHDTVYWYQQGPGQDPQFLISFYEKMQSDKGSIPDRFSAQQFSDYHSELNMSSLELGDSALYFCASRPTTSTDTQYFGPGTRLTVL.

In this sample, this clone turned up once. The chain combines TRBV7-2 with TRBJ1-1, with a tentative D call TRBD1 (6 bases). The length of the CDR3 is 18 residues. The germline V and J ends were trimmed by 4 bases and 5 bases, with 26 bases remaining between them. CDR1 is SGHTA, CDR2 FQGNSA, per germline. The CDR3 loop is CASSSLVIGGGGRTEAFF. DNA of the CDR3: TGTGCCAGCAGCTCTTTAGTTATCGGGGGGGGCGGTAGGACTGAAGCTTTCTTT.

J is TRBJ2-2 and V is TRBV3-1 (or the pseudogene TRBV3-2); D is undetermined. This CDR3 spans 15 amino acids. The germline V gene has CDR1 LGHDT and CDR2 YNNKEL (reference sequence). V was clipped by 3 bases and J by 0 bases, with 8 bases between them. The CDR3 nucleotides read TGTGCCAGCAGCCAGGTGGCCTCGAACACCGGGGAGCTGTTTTTT. This translates into CASSQVASNTGELFF.

The chain couples TRBV5-4 to TRBJ1-1; D is possibly TRBD1 (6 bases). The CDR3 spans 14 residues. V was pared by 1 base and J by 5 bases, with 12 bases between. Germline lookup yields CDR1 SGHNT and CDR2 YYREEE (reference sequence). CDR3 region: CASSLPRGGTEAFF. Written as DNA, the CDR3 is TGTGCCAGCAGCTTGCCGAGAGGGGGTACTGAAGCTTTCTTT.

The genes are TRBV9 and TRBJ2-1; no firm D call. The CDR3 loop spans 15 amino acids. The germline V gene has CDR1 SGDLS and CDR2 YYNGEE. V lost 4 bases, J lost 3 bases, and 14 bases lay in between. CDR3 DNA sequence: TGTGCCAGCAGCCCCGGCGGCGAGTACTACAATGAGCAGTTCTTC. Protein product: CASSPGGEYYNEQFF.

This sequence joins TRBV29-1 and TRBJ2-1; 9 bases agree with TRBD1. The ends lost 5 bases at V and 6 bases at J; junction bases unmatched: 11. This CDR3 is 15 amino acids long. Germline CDR1 and CDR2: SQVTM and ANQGSEA. The DNA for the CDR3 is TGCAGCGTTATCCCCGGGACAGGGATCGGCAATGAGCAGTTCTTC. It translates to CSVIPGTGIGNEQFF.

The rearrangement links TRBV4-1 to TRBJ2-7; 7 bases match TRBD2. The CDR3 has 15 residues. Germline values: CDR1 MGHRA, CDR2 YSYEKL. V dropped 2 bases and J dropped 2; count of bases not matched to a gene: 6. CDR3 nucleotides: TGCGCCAGCAGCCAAATTACCGGGACTACCTACGAGCAGTACTTC. Translated, it gives CASSQITGTTYEQYF.

The gene calls are TRBV18 and TRBJ2-5, with 14 bases that match TRBD2. CDR1 and CDR2 (germline): KGHSH, LQKENI. V gave up 4 bases and J gave up 2 bases; unmatched junction bases: 9. This CDR3 has 18 residues. The CDR3 DNA reads as TGTGCCAGCTCACTTGGACTAGCGGGAGGTCAGTCACAAGAGACCCAGTACTTC. Amino acids: CASSLGLAGGQSQETQYF.

This rearrangement joins TRBV2 to TRBJ2-1; 13 bases line up with TRBD2. Germline values: CDR1 SNHLY, CDR2 FYNNEI. The V segment lost 6 bases and the J segment 8 bases; nucleotides outside the gene matches: 4. This CDR3 is built from 14 residues. CDR3 nucleotide sequence: TGTGCCAGCAGACTAGCGGGAGGGCCCCATGAGCAGTTCTTC. Protein: CASRLAGGPHEQFF.

The V and J genes are TRBV7-9 and TRBJ2-1; perhaps TRBD2 as D (6 bases). The CDR3 is 14 amino acids. Trimming took 5 bases from V and 7 from J, leaving 15 bases between them. The germline V gene encodes CDR1 SEHNR and CDR2 FQNEAQ (reference sequence). The CDR3, as DNA: TGTGCCAGCAGCCCCACGGGAGATCTAAATGAGCAGTTCTTC. Residues: CASSPTGDLNEQFF.

A single count supports this clone. V is TRBV9 and J is TRBJ2-2; the match to TRBD1 covers 12 bases. This CDR3 spans 16 amino acids. Per germline, CDR1 SGDLS and CDR2 YYNGEE. Trimming took 2 bases from V and 2 from J; bases not matched to a gene: 1. CDR3 nucleotides: TGTGCCAGCAGCGTGGGACAGGGGGCAAACACCGGGGAGCTGTTTTTT. Protein sequence: CASSVGQGANTGELFF.

V is TRBV28 and J is TRBJ2-7, with D possibly TRBD2 on 5 matching bases. The CDR3 sequence is 14 residues long. CDR1 and CDR2 (germline): MDHEN, SYDVKM. V was shortened by 1 base and J by 2 bases, with 9 bases between the two germline ends. The CDR3 region is CASSLSDGTYEQYF. DNA of the CDR3: TGTGCCAGCAGTTTATCGGACGGGACCTACGAGCAGTACTTC.

V is TRBV6-5 and J is TRBJ2-2, with D tentatively TRBD2 (6 bases). V was shortened by 2 bases and J by 3 bases, with 10 bases between the two germline ends. Germline-derived CDR1 and CDR2 are MNHEY and SVGAGI. The CDR3 is 15 amino acids. The CDR3 is CASSYQDYHTGELFF. The DNA for the CDR3 is TGTGCCAGCAGTTACCAGGACTACCACACCGGGGAGCTGTTTTTT.

The chain carries TRBV19 and TRBJ2-7, with a tentative D call TRBD2 (6 bases). Germline V gene sequence: CDR1 LNHDA, CDR2 SQIVND (reference sequence). The CDR3 spans 14 residues. V was trimmed by 5 bases and J by 7 bases, leaving 18 bases between them. CDR3 nucleotides: TGTGCCAGTAGTCTCCGGGCGGGAAGAGGGGAGCAGTACTTC. It codes for CASSLRAGRGEQYF.

The chain links TRBV5-1 to TRBJ2-1; 9 bases are a match to TRBD1. With V trimmed by 5 bases and J by 6 bases, 9 bases remained unmatched. Germline V gives CDR1 SGHRS, CDR2 YFSETQ. The CDR3 is 15 amino acids. The CDR3, as DNA: TGCGCCAGCAGTAGCAGGACAGGGGAAGGCAATGAGCAGTTCTTC. Translation gives CASSSRTGEGNEQFF.

This clone was picked up a small number of times. This chain links TRBV7-9 with TRBJ1-1; the match to TRBD1 covers 8 bases. Germline trimming cut 5 bases from V and 3 bases from J; bases unmatched to any gene: 5. Germline CDR1 is SEHNR and CDR2 is FQNEAQ (reference sequence). The CDR3 is made up of 14 amino acids. The CDR3 region is CASSQMGQDTEAFF. In DNA form, the CDR3 reads TGTGCCAGCAGCCAAATGGGACAGGACACTGAAGCTTTCTTT. The variable domain in full, with the rest retrieved from reference TRBV7-9 and TRBJ1-1, is DTGVSQNPRHKITKRGQNVTFRCDPISEHNRLYWYRQTLGQGPEFLTYFQNEAQLEKSRLLSDRFSAERPKGSFSTLEIQRTEQGDSAMYLCASSQMGQDTEAFFGQGTRLTVV.

This sequence joins TRBV5-6 and TRBJ1-5, with D possibly TRBD1 on 6 matching bases. The CDR3 is made up of 14 amino acids. Trimming pared 0 bases from V and 7 bases from J, leaving 11 bases between. The V gene's germline CDR1 is SGHDT and CDR2 YYEEEE. The CDR3 loop is CASSLGGGGQPQHF. The CDR3, as DNA: TGTGCCAGCAGCTTGGGAGGGGGTGGGCAGCCCCAGCATTTT.

This sequence joins TRBV28 and TRBJ1-1; D ambiguous. Between the trimmed V and J ends, which lost 2 bases and 1 base, there was a span of 8 bases. Germline CDR1 reads MDHEN; CDR2 reads SYDVKM. The CDR3 has 14 amino acids. In DNA form, the CDR3 reads TGTGCCAGCAGTTTACAGGTTGGGAACACTGAAGCTTTCTTT. Translation gives CASSLQVGNTEAFF.

The chain recombines TRBV28 with TRBJ1-1; 8 bases fit TRBD1. Germline V gene data show CDR1 as MDHEN and CDR2 as SYDVKM. V trimming: 6 bases; J trimming: 2 bases; junction bases outside the gene matches: 5. The CDR3 extends over 14 amino acids. The CDR3 here is CASRDRGLNTEAFF. The DNA for the CDR3 is TGTGCCAGCAGAGACAGGGGCCTAAACACTGAAGCTTTCTTT.